One T cell receptor (beta chain) is described in this entry. The sample originates from a study of blood T cell repertoires in COVID-19. Study as a whole: Sources were T cells, B-cell-depleted T cells, or PBMCs; the material itself was cDNA or gDNA.

Germline-derived CDR1 and CDR2 are SGHRS and YFSETQ. This CDR3 spans 14 amino acids. V was shortened by 2 bases and J by 0 bases, with 7 bases between the two germline ends. Data came from immunoSEQ multiplex PCR; TCRdb stores just in-frame clones and leaves some out. This repertoire shows under 20,000 clones, roughly 81% found once; its top ten account for more than 8%. This clonotype was sampled from a man aged 55 to 70 with acute or convalescent COVID-19. This rearrangement joins TRBV5-1 to TRBJ2-3; D is unresolved. The sequenced material came from peripheral blood. The CDR3 DNA sequence: TGCGCCAGCAGCTTTAATCCTAGCACAGATACGCAGTATTTT. Its protein is CASSFNPSTDTQYF. The full variable domain, rest sourced from reference TRBV5-1 and TRBJ2-3, is KAGVTQTPRYLIKTRGQQVTLSCSPISGHRSVSWYQQTPGQGLQFLFEYFSETQRNKGNFPGRFSGRQFSNSRSEMNVSTLELGDSALYLCASSFNPSTDTQYFGPGTRLTVL.